This T cell receptor beta chain was identified in a study of blood T cell repertoires in COVID-19. Overall study context: Samples taken during acute and convalescent COVID-19 were collected in the United States, Italy and Spain. PBMCs, B-cell-depleted T cells, or T cells were the source of the cDNA or gDNA that made up the material.

Looked up from germline, CDR1 is MGHRA and CDR2 is YSYEKL. Trimming left V 1 base short and J 7 bases short, with 10 bases between. This CDR3 contains 14 residues. Original handling: For nucleated cells, counts were estimated from reference gene primer amplification. This table comes from immunoSEQ multiplex PCR, and its TCRdb copy is limited to in-frame clones, with some not included. V and J calls plus clone size are reproduced from that table; the DNA served to infer D and trimming. The table records 97,000 or so clones, more than 85% of them present only once. This TCR came from a man younger than 35 with acute or convalescent COVID-19. Sequencing used peripheral blood. The chain is built from TRBV4-1 and TRBJ1-4; maybe TRBD1 (6 bases). CDR3 bases: TGCGCCAGCAGCCAAGGGACAGTGAGTGAAAAACTGTTTTTT. This translates into CASSQGTVSEKLFF.